This TCR beta chain was captured by sequencing in a study of T cells after yellow fever vaccination. Study-level information: Fractions with few cells were prepared using SMART-Seq v4 Ultra Low Input. Study-wide results and limits: Contamination of FACS-sorted repertoires by abundant clonotypes from the bulk population could occur.

V dropped 1 base and J dropped 6 bases, with 15 bases sitting between them. The CDR3 is 15 residues long. CDR1 and CDR2 (germline): DFQATT, SNEGSKA (reference sequence). This clonotype was seen a handful of times. The target antigen is unknown. MiXCR, applied by TCRdb to the 5' RACE reads, yields one record per CDR3 protein. The table has some 320,000 distinct CDR3 sequences, approximately 8% seen once; the top ten hold about 3.7%. The sequence came from a man between 18 and 35 years old who received the YFV17D yellow fever vaccine. J is TRBJ2-2 and V is TRBV20-1, with D possibly being TRBD1 or TRBD2 (7 bases each). The material sequenced was CD4+ T cells sorted from PBMCs, taken 5 days after the yellow fever booster vaccination. This CDR3 is CSARAGGGQSGELFF. The CDR3, as DNA: TGCAGTGCTAGAGCAGGGGGAGGGCAATCCGGGGAGCTGTTTTTT.